The sequence of this T cell receptor beta chain was determined in a study of shared T cell receptors in the human thymus. Trimming took 7 bases from V and 3 from J, leaving 16 bases between them. The CDR3 has 14 amino acids. Germline lookup yields CDR1 SGHAT and CDR2 FQNNGV. Some clones are missing from TCRdb's copy, which holds only in-frame ones; the method was immunoSEQ multiplex PCR. The data contain 500,000 to 850,000 clones, 87% of them singletons. Separately, the same data were catalogued under a study of human thymus T cells. From that second work: Samples came from healthy Finnish infants during open corrective cardiac surgery. Thymus specimens were resections from corrective heart surgery. Related research examined unrelated individuals and reported that their thymic repertoires overlapped highly.

The J gene is TRBJ2-7, the V gene TRBV11-2; D possibly corresponds to TRBD1 (6 bases). The material sequenced was thymocytes. The sequence was obtained from a boy younger than two with a congenital heart defect. CDR3 bases: TGTGCCAGCACCAACCCCGGACAGAACTACGAGCAGTACTTC. Its protein is CASTNPGQNYEQYF.